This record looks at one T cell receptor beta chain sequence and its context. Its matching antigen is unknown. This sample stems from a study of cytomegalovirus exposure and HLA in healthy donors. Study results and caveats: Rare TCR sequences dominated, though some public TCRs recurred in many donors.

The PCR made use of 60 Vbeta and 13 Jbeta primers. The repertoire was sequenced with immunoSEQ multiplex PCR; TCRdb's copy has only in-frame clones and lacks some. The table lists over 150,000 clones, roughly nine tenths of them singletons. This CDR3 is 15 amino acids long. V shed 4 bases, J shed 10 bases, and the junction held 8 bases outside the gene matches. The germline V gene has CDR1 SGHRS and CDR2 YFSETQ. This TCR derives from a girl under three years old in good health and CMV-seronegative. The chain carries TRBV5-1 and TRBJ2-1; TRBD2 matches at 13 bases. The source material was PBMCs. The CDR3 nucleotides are TGCGCCAGCAGCCCAACTAGCGGGAGGGCCGGGGAGCAGTTCTTC. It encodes CASSPTSGRAGEQFF.